A single sample gave rise to the 26 T cell receptor beta chains below, sequenced in a study of cytomegalovirus exposure and HLA in healthy donors. TCRdb's table, derived via immunoSEQ multiplex PCR, lists solely in-frame clones and lacks some. This sample has about 330,000 clones, with roughly 90% found just once. The sequenced sample consisted of PBMCs. Receptor source: a woman aged 25 to 39 in good health and CMV-seropositive.

This clone was seen a handful of times. The V call is TRBV4-3, the J call TRBJ2-7; tentative D call: TRBD1 (5 bases). CDR3 size: 15 residues. Germline loops: CDR1 LGHNA, CDR2 YSLEER. Trimming left V 0 bases short and J 3 bases short, with 12 bases between. The CDR3 DNA reads TGCGCCAGCAGCCAAGATCGCGGAAGGGGCTACGAGCAGTACTTC. Its translation is CASSQDRGRGYEQYF.

This sequence joins TRBV10-3 and TRBJ2-2; TRBD2 matches 7 bases. The CDR3 runs 15 residues. CDR1 is ENHRY, CDR2 SYGVKD, per germline. With V trimmed by 10 bases and J by 2 bases, 10 bases remained unmatched. The CDR3 loop reads CASNGGSLNTGELFF. The CDR3, as DNA: TGTGCCAGCAACGGCGGGAGTCTAAACACCGGGGAGCTGTTTTTT.

The rearrangement joins TRBV13 to TRBJ1-4; no clear D. Trimming shortened V by 5 bases and J by 3 bases, and 10 bases separated the two germline ends. The CDR3 totals 14 residues. Germline V gives CDR1 PRHDT, CDR2 FYEKMQ (reference sequence). The CDR3, as DNA: TGTGCCAGCAGCCCGGCGAGGGCTAATGAAAAACTGTTTTTT. As protein: CASSPARANEKLFF.

This sequence joins TRBV6-1 and TRBJ1-6; the D is unclear. This CDR3 contains 11 residues. CDR1 is MNHNS, CDR2 SASEGT, per germline. V lost 6 bases, J lost 8 bases, and 5 bases lay in between. The CDR3 DNA is TGTGCCAGCAGATCAGATTCACCCCTCCACTTT. This gives the protein CASRSDSPLHF.

The chain carries TRBV28 and TRBJ1-2; D is uncertain. CDR3 size: 11 residues. The germline V gene encodes CDR1 MDHEN and CDR2 SYDVKM. V was pared by 5 bases and J by 7 bases, with 8 bases between. In nucleotides, the CDR3 is TGTGCCAGCAGTGCGATTTCTGGCTACACCTTC. Its protein is CASSAISGYTF.

V is TRBV27 and J is TRBJ2-7; TRBD2 agrees at 8 bases. The CDR3 loop spans 13 amino acids. CDR1 is MNHEY, CDR2 SMNVEV, per germline (reference sequence). The J segment lost 5 bases and the V segment lost 5 bases, leaving 5 bases of the junction unmatched. Here the CDR3 reads CASSPGSGNEQYF. CDR3 DNA: TGTGCCAGCAGTCCTGGTAGCGGGAACGAGCAGTACTTC.

This chain joins TRBV5-4 and TRBJ1-6; 9 bases fit TRBD1. CDR1 SGHNT and CDR2 YYREEE come from the germline V gene (reference sequence). J was trimmed by 8 bases and V by 4 bases; bases with no gene match: 7. The CDR3 contains 15 residues. CDR3 nucleotide sequence: TGTGCCAGCAGCCGACAGGGGGTTCGGGATTCACCCCTCCACTTT. It translates to CASSRQGVRDSPLHF.

The chain combines TRBV13 with TRBJ2-3; maybe TRBD2 (6 bases). Trimming took off 2 bases at V and 1 base at J, with 10 bases between the two ends. This CDR3 spans 15 amino acids. Germline-derived CDR1 and CDR2 are PRHDT and FYEKMQ (reference sequence). The CDR3 bases are TGTGCCAGCAGCTTATCCGGGAGCGGCACAGATACGCAGTATTTT. Translated, it gives CASSLSGSGTDTQYF.

The chain employs TRBV4-2 and TRBJ2-3; D remains unclear. Trimming removed 4 bases at V and 4 bases at J, with 18 bases between. The CDR3 runs to 16 residues. Germline loops: CDR1 LGHNA, CDR2 YNFKEQ. The CDR3 coding sequence is TGTGCCAGCAGCCTCCTCCTAGGAAAACACTCAGATACGCAGTATTTT. Protein: CASSLLLGKHSDTQYF.

This clone was seen only a few times. The chain combines TRBV6-6 with TRBJ2-2; TRBD1 matches at 7 bases. Germline CDR1 reads MNHNY; CDR2 reads SVGAGI (reference sequence). Unmatched junction bases numbered 7, after V lost 6 bases and J lost 0 bases. This CDR3 is built from 16 residues. The CDR3 DNA reads TGTGCCAGCAGCACACGACAGGGAGCGAACACCGGGGAGCTGTTTTTT. It encodes CASSTRQGANTGELFF.

The chain carries TRBV10-1 and TRBJ2-6; possible D gene TRBD1, 6 bases. The V end was cut by 4 bases, the J end by 3 bases, with 34 bases between. This CDR3 contains 23 residues. Germline V gene sequence: CDR1 WNHNN, CDR2 SYGVQD (reference sequence). Here the CDR3 reads CASSVGGRLEGGVIYRGANVLTF. The CDR3, as DNA: TGCGCCAGCAGTGTAGGGGGTCGTCTAGAGGGTGGGGTGATTTATCGTGGGGCCAACGTCCTGACTTTC.

The gene calls are TRBV9 and TRBJ1-5; possible D gene TRBD1, 5 bases. CDR3 length equals 20 residues. Germline CDR1 reads SGDLS; CDR2 reads YYNGEE. Trimming removed 0 bases from V and 2 bases from J, with 24 bases in between. CDR3 residues: CASSVAGVVGTIVGNQPQHF. DNA of the CDR3: TGTGCCAGCAGCGTAGCGGGGGTGGTAGGGACTATAGTGGGCAATCAGCCCCAGCATTTT.

This sequence joins TRBV30 and TRBJ1-4; a possible D gene is TRBD1 (5 bases). V lost 2 bases and J 11 bases, leaving 12 bases between the germline ends. The germline V gene has CDR1 GTSNPN and CDR2 SVGIG (reference sequence). There are 12 residues in the CDR3. The CDR3 region is CAWSTRAWKLFF. The CDR3, as DNA: TGTGCCTGGAGTACCAGGGCGTGGAAACTGTTTTTT.

This sequence joins TRBV4-1 and TRBJ1-4; the D gene is possibly TRBD1 (5 bases). The CDR3 is made up of 18 amino acids. CDR1 and CDR2 from the germline V gene are MGHRA and YSYEKL. The germline V and J ends were trimmed by 1 base and 1 base, with 16 bases remaining between them. CDR3 nucleotide sequence: TGCGCCAGCAGCCAAGCGAAGGGGCAGGGACTAACTAATGAAAAACTGTTTTTT. This encodes CASSQAKGQGLTNEKLFF.

The V call is TRBV2, the J call TRBJ2-1; 10 bases are a match to TRBD2. Germline CDR1 SNHLY, CDR2 FYNNEI. The CDR3 length is 21 residues. V lost 2 bases, J lost 4 bases, and 20 bases stayed unmatched. This chain's CDR3 is CASSEPNSVLAGAQGYNEQFF. The CDR3 DNA reads as TGTGCCAGCAGTGAACCAAACAGCGTCCTAGCGGGGGCCCAAGGGTACAATGAGCAGTTCTTC. The whole variable domain, remainder taken from reference TRBV2 and TRBJ2-1, is EPEVTQTPSHQVTQMGQEVILRCVPISNHLYFYWYRQILGQKVEFLVSFYNNEISEKSEIFDDQFSVERPDGSNFTLKIRSTKLEDSAMYFCASSEPNSVLAGAQGYNEQFFGPGTRLTVL.

V and J are TRBV5-1 and TRBJ1-2, with a weak D call TRBD1 (5 bases). Trimming cost V 4 bases and J 4 bases, with 17 bases left between them. The CDR3 is 15 residues long. Germline V lookup: CDR1 SGHRS, CDR2 YFSETQ. The CDR3 spells CASSPGGNQGYGYTF. The CDR3 DNA sequence: TGCGCCAGCAGCCCCGGTGGGAATCAGGGCTATGGCTACACCTTC. Combining the CDR3 with reference TRBV5-1 and TRBJ1-2 gives the whole variable domain KAGVTQTPRYLIKTRGQQVTLSCSPISGHRSVSWYQQTPGQGLQFLFEYFSETQRNKGNFPGRFSGRQFSNSRSEMNVSTLELGDSALYLCASSPGGNQGYGYTFGSGTRLTVV.

On this clone itself: This same CDR3 is encoded by further DNA sequences in the sample. The chain couples TRBV20-1 to TRBJ2-1, with no clear D. CDR3 size: 11 residues. Germline CDR1 is DFQATT and CDR2 is SNEGSKA (reference sequence). V lost 1 base and J lost 7, with 5 bases in between. CDR3 protein: CSARVVNEQFF. Written as DNA, the CDR3 is TGCAGTGCTAGAGTGGTGAATGAGCAGTTCTTC.

V usage is TRBV10-1 and J usage is TRBJ1-1, with TRBD1 identical over 8 bases. CDR3 length: 11 amino acids. Germline assignment: CDR1 WNHNN and CDR2 SYGVQD (reference sequence). V trimming: 4 bases; J trimming: 10 bases; junction bases outside the gene matches: 2. CDR3 region: CASSAQGGAFF. DNA of the CDR3: TGCGCCAGCAGTGCACAGGGGGGAGCTTTCTTT.

This chain connects TRBV28 to TRBJ1-6; 8 nucleotides line up with TRBD1. V shed 6 bases, J shed 2 bases, and the junction held 9 bases outside the gene matches. Germline CDR1 MDHEN, CDR2 SYDVKM. The CDR3 covers 17 residues. The CDR3 DNA reads as TGTGCCAGCAGCCCTTCCCAGGGGGCGACCTATAATTCACCCCTCCACTTT. Translating gives CASSPSQGATYNSPLHF.

The rearrangement joins TRBV13 to TRBJ2-3; D is perhaps TRBD1 (6 bases). Germline assignment: CDR1 PRHDT and CDR2 FYEKMQ (reference sequence). The CDR3 has 13 amino acids. The V and J ends lost 3 bases and 5 bases respectively, with 9 bases between them. This CDR3 is CASSLGAGDTQYF. As DNA, the CDR3 is TGTGCCAGCAGCTTGGGGGCGGGAGATACGCAGTATTTT.

The V call is TRBV6-5, the J call TRBJ2-2; 12 bases are shared with TRBD2. Germline V CDR1 and CDR2: MNHEY, SVGAGI. J was trimmed by 8 bases and V by 0 bases; bases with no gene match: 4. The CDR3 is 16 amino acids. As DNA, the CDR3 is TGTGCCAGCAGTTACTCGATCCTAGCGGGAGGGGGGGAGCTGTTTTTT. As protein: CASSYSILAGGGELFF.

CDR3 coding DNA: TGTGCCAGCAGCGTAGGGGCGGGGCAGGGGCACTACGAGCAGTACTTC. It is translated as CASSVGAGQGHYEQYF. The chain recombines TRBV9 with TRBJ2-7, with D perhaps matching TRBD1 or TRBD2 (6 bases each). Trimming stripped 0 bases from V and 3 bases from J, with 16 bases between. Germline V gene data show CDR1 as SGDLS and CDR2 as YYNGEE. The CDR3 spans 16 residues.

The chain recombines TRBV30 with TRBJ2-2; D unclear. Trimming stripped 0 bases from V and 6 bases from J, with 11 bases between. This CDR3 spans 14 amino acids. Germline CDR1 and CDR2: GTSNPN and SVGIG (reference sequence). CDR3 loop: CAWSVGSKSGELFF. The CDR3 nucleotides are TGTGCCTGGAGTGTAGGCTCGAAATCCGGGGAGCTGTTTTTT.

This chain joins TRBV5-1 and TRBJ2-5; TRBD1 matches 8 bases. Unmatched junction bases numbered 10, after V lost 5 bases and J lost 4 bases. Germline assignment: CDR1 SGHRS and CDR2 YFSETQ. CDR3 length equals 15 residues. The CDR3 region is CASRRTGTGLETQYF. CDR3 coding DNA: TGCGCCAGCAGACGTACCGGGACAGGACTAGAGACCCAGTACTTC.

This clone was detected a few times. The V call is TRBV28, the J call TRBJ1-5; 7 nucleotides line up with TRBD1. Germline trimming cut 2 bases from V and 8 bases from J; bases unmatched to any gene: 6. The CDR3 contains 14 residues. CDR1 is MDHEN, CDR2 SYDVKM, per germline. The DNA of the CDR3 is TGTGCCAGCAGTTTAGAGACAGGGTCGAAGCCCCAGCATTTT. This sequence encodes CASSLETGSKPQHF.

CDR3 sequence (DNA): TGTGCCAGCAGTTTAGCGTCGGGGTCCAACAATCAGCCCCAGCATTTT. It translates to CASSLASGSNNQPQHF. This sequence joins TRBV27 and TRBJ1-5; D ambiguous. The CDR3 contains 16 residues. Trimming removed 2 bases at V and 3 bases at J, with 14 bases between. From germline, CDR1 is MNHEY and CDR2 SMNVEV (reference sequence).